The T cell receptor beta chain described here comes from a study of cytomegalovirus exposure and HLA in healthy donors. This PCR relied on a set of 60 Vbeta primers and 13 Jbeta primers. Assay used: immunoSEQ multiplex PCR; TCRdb lists only in-frame clones, some missing. The sample lists around 94,000 clones, more than 65% occurring once. CDR3 size: 16 residues. From germline, CDR1 is LGHNA and CDR2 YSLEER. J was trimmed by 3 bases and V by 2 bases; bases with no gene match: 6. The origin of this receptor is a human donor in good health. The specimen sequenced was PBMCs. The chain links TRBV4-3 to TRBJ2-7, with 11 positions matching TRBD2. The CDR3 loop reads CASSQLGTSGDYEQYF. CDR3 nucleotides: TGCGCCAGCAGCCAACTAGGGACTAGCGGTGACTACGAGCAGTACTTC.